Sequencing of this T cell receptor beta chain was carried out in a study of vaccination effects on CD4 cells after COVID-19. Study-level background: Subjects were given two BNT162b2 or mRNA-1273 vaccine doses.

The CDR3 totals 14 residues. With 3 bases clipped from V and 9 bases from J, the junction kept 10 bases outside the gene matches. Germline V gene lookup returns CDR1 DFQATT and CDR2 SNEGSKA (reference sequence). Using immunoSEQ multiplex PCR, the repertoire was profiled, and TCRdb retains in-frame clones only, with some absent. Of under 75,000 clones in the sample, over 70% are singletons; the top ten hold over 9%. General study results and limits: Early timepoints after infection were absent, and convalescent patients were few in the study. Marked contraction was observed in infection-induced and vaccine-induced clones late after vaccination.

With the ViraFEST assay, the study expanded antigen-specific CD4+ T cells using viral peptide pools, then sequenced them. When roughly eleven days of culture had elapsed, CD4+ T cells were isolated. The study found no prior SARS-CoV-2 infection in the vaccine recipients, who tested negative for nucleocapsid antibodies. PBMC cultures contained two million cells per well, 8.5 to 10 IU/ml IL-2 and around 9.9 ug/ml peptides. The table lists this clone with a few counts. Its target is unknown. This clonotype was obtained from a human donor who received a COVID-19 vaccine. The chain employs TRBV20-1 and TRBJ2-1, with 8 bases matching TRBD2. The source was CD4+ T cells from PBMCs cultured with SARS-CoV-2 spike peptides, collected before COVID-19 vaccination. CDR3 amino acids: CSASVSGGFVEQFF. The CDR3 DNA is TGCAGTGCTAGTGTATCGGGGGGGTTCGTTGAGCAGTTCTTC.